The 10 T cell receptor beta chains reported below all come from one sample, sequenced in a study of immune characterization of retroperitoneal liposarcoma. TCRdb passed the PCR reads through MiXCR, listing each CDR3 protein once. The repertoire holds some 10,000 distinct CDR3 sequences, with 28% as singletons. The sequenced sample was tumor tissue. Every receptor here comes from a male donor with retroperitoneal liposarcoma.

The CDR3 protein is CASSYVYEQYF. The CDR3 DNA reads TGCGCCAGCAGCTACGTCTACGAGCAGTACTTC. The chain carries TRBV5-1 and TRBJ2-7; D is undetermined. Trimming pared 3 bases from V and 3 bases from J, leaving 4 bases between. This CDR3 region has 11 residues. CDR1 and CDR2 from the germline V gene are SGHRS and YFSETQ.

This clonotype was seen only a few times. This chain uses TRBV12-3 or TRBV12-4 with TRBJ2-1, with TRBD2 matching over 12 bases. The junction had 10 bases not matched to a gene; V was cut back by 6 bases and J by 10 bases. The CDR3 contains 15 residues. Here the CDR3 DNA reads TGTGCCAGCAGGGGGGGGACTAGCGGGCCCTACGAGCAGTTCTTC. It codes for CASRGGTSGPYEQFF.

This clonotype showed up many times. The chain couples TRBV6-6 to TRBJ2-1; TRBD1 is a possible D gene (5 bases). The DNA end is more similar to TRBJ2-7, so the J call may be wrong. This CDR3 comprises 15 residues. Per germline, CDR1 MNHNY and CDR2 SVGAGI (reference sequence). CDR3 DNA: TGTGCCAGCAGTTACTCTAGGGGCAACTCCTACGAGCAGTACTTC. Protein: CASSYSRGNSYEQYF.

This clonotype was detected a few times. The chain is built from TRBV27 and TRBJ2-1; perhaps TRBD2 as D (7 bases). Germline-derived CDR1 and CDR2 are MNHEY and SMNVEV (reference sequence). CDR3 size: 13 residues. Between the trimmed V and J ends, which lost 5 bases and 13 bases, there was a span of 18 bases. The CDR3 bases are TGTGCCAGCAGTCCCGGGGGGACAAACATTCAGTTCTTC. Its translation: CASSPGGTNIQFF.

This clonotype was detected only a few times. This sequence joins TRBV11-3 and TRBJ2-1; 10 nucleotides align to TRBD2. This CDR3 region has 15 residues. CDR1 and CDR2 (germline): SGHNT, YENEEA. Trimming took 6 bases from V and 4 from J; bases not matched to a gene: 6. In nucleotides, the CDR3 is TGTGCCAGCAGTTCGACTAGCGGGCGTTACAATGAGCAGTTCTTC. Translating gives CASSSTSGRYNEQFF.

This clonotype was seen ten or more times. The chain is built from TRBV7-2 and TRBJ2-5; no definite D call. The V end lost 3 bases, the J end lost 5 bases, and 1 base lay between the germline ends. Germline V gives CDR1 SGHTA, CDR2 FQGNSA. This CDR3 spans 10 amino acids. The DNA for the CDR3 is TGTGCCAGCAGCTTGGAGACCCAGTACTTC. Amino acid sequence: CASSLETQYF.

This clonotype appeared many times. The rearrangement links TRBV24-1 to TRBJ2-5; 8 bases fit TRBD2. The CDR3 is made up of 16 amino acids. CDR1 and CDR2 (germline): KGHDR, SFDVKD. V shed 0 bases, J shed 3 bases, and the junction held 5 bases outside the gene matches. In nucleotides, the CDR3 is TGTGCCACCAGTGATTTGCATTTCGGGGGGGAAGAGACCCAGTACTTC. Translating it yields CATSDLHFGGEETQYF.

The rearrangement links TRBV7-2 to TRBJ2-1, with D tentatively TRBD2 (5 bases). V lost 1 base and J 7 bases, leaving 17 bases between the germline ends. This CDR3 comprises 16 residues. CDR1 is SGHTA, CDR2 FQGNSA, per germline. The CDR3 nucleotides read TGTGCCAGCAGCTTAGACCTCATCAGCGGCACAAATGAGCAGTTCTTC. As protein: CASSLDLISGTNEQFF.

This clonotype was seen just once. The chain links TRBV7-2 to TRBJ2-1, with D perhaps matching TRBD1 (6 bases). The CDR3 loop spans 15 amino acids. Germline CDR1 and CDR2: SGHTA and FQGNSA. V was cut by 3 bases and J by 13 bases, with 22 bases left in between. The CDR3 coding sequence is TGTGCCAGCAGCTTGGTTACAGGGACCAAAAACATTCAGTTCTTC. Translation: CASSLVTGTKNIQFF.

CDR3 DNA: TGTGCCAGCAGTTATAACTACCCGGGAAGCTCTACCTACGAGCAGTACTTC. This translates into CASSYNYPGSSTYEQYF. The chain is built from TRBV6-2 or TRBV6-3 and TRBJ2-3; maybe TRBD2 (5 bases). The DNA end is a closer match to TRBJ2-7, so the J assignment may be wrong. In germline, CDR1 is MNHEY, CDR2 SVGEGT. CDR3 length: 17 residues.